What follows are 20 T cell receptor beta chains derived from one specimen sequenced in a study of tumor and adjacent non-tumor tissue in lung cancer. Three rounds of nested PCR, following a modified ARM-PCR protocol, produced the TCRbeta library. TCRdb analysed the multiplex PCR reads with MiXCR anew, one entry per CDR3 protein. Among approximately 79,000 distinct CDR3 sequences listed, approximately 77% were seen once. No cell sorting was done before RNA was extracted from the tissue. The sample was lung tumor tissue. The receptors derive from a woman in her thirties or forties with non-small cell lung cancer.

This clonotype was counted many times. This rearrangement joins TRBV25-1 to TRBJ2-7; D may be TRBD1 (5 bases). Trimming shortened V by 1 base and J by 8 bases, and 12 bases separated the two germline ends. Germline V gives CDR1 MGHDK, CDR2 SYGVNS. The CDR3 sequence is 13 residues long. The CDR3 nucleotides are TGTGCCAGCAGTGAATTAGGGCAGGGCAAGCAGTACTTC. Translated: CASSELGQGKQYF.

This clonotype was observed a few times. Since a much larger clone is just one base distant, this may be a read error. The chain recombines TRBV20-1 with TRBJ2-7; possible D gene TRBD2, 5 bases. The V and J ends lost 7 bases and 0 bases respectively, with 16 bases between them. Germline loops: CDR1 DFQATT, CDR2 SNEGSKA (reference sequence). The CDR3 runs to 14 residues. DNA for the CDR3: TGCAGTGTCCCCCGGACTCCGAGCTCCTACGAGCAGTACTTC. Its protein is CSVPRTPSSYEQYF.

Only a few counts were recorded for this clonotype. The rearrangement joins TRBV28 to TRBJ1-5, with 7 positions matching TRBD1. V lost 2 bases and J lost 3; bases outside the gene matches: 7. The CDR3 sequence is 16 residues long. CDR1 is MDHEN, CDR2 SYDVKM, per germline. The CDR3, as DNA: TGTGCCAGCAGTTTAGGAGGACAGGTGGCCAATCAGCCCCAGCATTTT. It specifies CASSLGGQVANQPQHF. Full variable domain (rest looked up from reference TRBV28 and TRBJ1-5): DVKVTQSSRYLVKRTGEKVFLECVQDMDHENMFWYRQDPGLGLRLIYFSYDVKMKEKGDIPEGYSVSREKKERFSLILESASTNQTSMYLCASSLGGQVANQPQHFGDGTRLSIL.

This clonotype is a singleton in its sample. The gene calls are TRBV30 and TRBJ2-7, with D possibly being TRBD1 (5 bases). Trimming left V 5 bases short and J 6 bases short, with 11 bases between. This CDR3 has 11 amino acids. CDR1 is GTSNPN, CDR2 SVGIG, per germline (reference sequence). CDR3 coding DNA: TGTGCCTGGGTTGTACAGGCCGAGCAGTACTTC. Its protein is CAWVVQAEQYF. Full variable domain (outside the CDR3, taken from reference TRBV30 and TRBJ2-7): SQTIHQWPATLVQPVGSPLSLECTVEGTSNPNLYWYRQAAGRGLQLLFYSVGIGQISSEVPQNLSASRPQDRQFILSSKKLLLSDSGFYLCAWVVQAEQYFGPGTRLTVT.

The chain recombines TRBV6-6 with TRBJ2-3; tentatively, D is TRBD1 or TRBD2 (6 bases each). This CDR3 is 15 amino acids long. V was shortened by 2 bases and J by 14 bases, with 23 bases between the two germline ends. Germline-derived CDR1 and CDR2 are MNHNY and SVGAGI (reference sequence). The CDR3 DNA is TGTGCCAGCAGTTACGGAAGGGGGGAGACATATACAAGGTATTTT. Its protein product is CASSYGRGETYTRYF.

Remarks on this clonotype: Compared with germline, one end of the junction differs, possibly owing to a read error. The chain couples TRBV4-2 to TRBJ1-3; no clear D gene. The germline V gene has CDR1 LGHNA and CDR2 YNFKEQ. The CDR3 covers 16 residues. CDR3 nucleotides: TGTGCCGGCAGCCAAGATCGCGGCAGCGCGATAAACACCATATATTTT. This gives the protein CAGSQDRGSAINTIYF.

A note on this clonotype: In this CDR3 the conserved last residue, phenylalanine or tryptophan, is missing, so a read error is likely. This chain connects TRBV5-1 to TRBJ2-5, with 8 positions matching TRBD1. CDR3 length: 14 residues. Unmatched junction bases numbered 6, after V lost 6 bases and J lost 2 bases. CDR1 is SGHRS, CDR2 YFSETQ, per germline. The CDR3 bases are TGCGCCAGCACACCGGGACAGGAGCAAGAGACCCAGTACTTA. Its translation is CASTPGQEQETQYL.

This clonotype was seen at least ten times. The chain recombines TRBV14 with TRBJ2-1; D is unclear. The ends were cut back, 2 bases at V and 7 bases at J, with 21 bases in the middle. The CDR3 runs to 17 residues. Germline CDR1 and CDR2: SGHDN and FVKESK. The CDR3 DNA follows: TGTGCCAGCAGCCAACAATCCACCTCAGCCAGTTGGAATGAGCAGTTCTTC. This encodes CASSQQSTSASWNEQFF.

As for this clonotype: The junction differs from germline at one of its ends, possibly a read error. The chain has TRBV10-1 and TRBJ2-2; a possible D gene is TRBD2 (5 bases). CDR3 length: 14 residues. Germline values: CDR1 WNHNN, CDR2 SYGVQD (reference sequence). CDR3 nucleotide sequence: TGCACCAGCAGTGAGAGGGTGGAAAGCGGGGAGCTGTTTTTT. Amino acid sequence: CTSSERVESGELFF.

In nucleotides, the CDR3 is TGTGCCAGCAGCCAAGGACCCAACTATGACTATACCTTC. Residues: CASSQGPNYDYTF. This chain uses TRBV14 with TRBJ1-2; D is undetermined. Germline V lookup: CDR1 SGHDN, CDR2 FVKESK. V was clipped by 1 base and J by 14 bases, with 17 bases between them. The CDR3 runs to 13 residues.

As concerns this clonotype: One end of the junction fails to match germline, which may point to a read error. The chain recombines TRBV5-1 with TRBJ1-6, with D tentatively TRBD1 (6 bases). Germline V gives CDR1 SGHRS, CDR2 YFSETQ. The CDR3 loop spans 16 amino acids. CDR3 DNA sequence: TGCGTCAGCAGCTCGCAGGGGACCCCAAATAATTCACCCCTCCACTTT. Translated: CVSSSQGTPNNSPLHF.

This CDR3 reads CASRWTSEMSREQYF. In DNA form, the CDR3 reads TGTGCCAGTAGGTGGACTAGCGAGATGAGTAGAGAGCAGTACTTC. The chain combines TRBV6-5 with TRBJ2-7; 9 positions agree with TRBD2. Germline V gene sequence: CDR1 MNHEY, CDR2 SVGAGI. The ends lost 9 bases at V and 7 bases at J; junction bases unmatched: 16. This CDR3 is 15 amino acids long.

Of note for this clonotype: The junction and the germline gene differ at one end; a read error may be behind it. The chain uses TRBV4-1 and TRBJ2-1; tentative D call: TRBD2 (7 bases). CDR1 is MGHRA, CDR2 YSYEKL, per germline. The CDR3 consists of 13 residues. The CDR3 region has the DNA TGCGTCACAGCACGGGGGGCGGATGCTGAGCAGTCCTTC. It yields the protein CVTARGADAEQSF.

This clonotype has just one count. The chain combines TRBV11-2 with TRBJ2-7; no clear D. The CDR3 length is 15 residues. Deletions cut 0 bases from V and 8 bases from J, with 17 bases between. In germline, CDR1 is SGHAT, CDR2 FQNNGV. The CDR3 protein is CASSLDPQRSHKQYF. The CDR3 nucleotides are TGTGCCAGCAGCTTAGACCCCCAGAGGTCCCACAAGCAGTACTTC.

As concerns this clonotype: The CDR3 does not close with the conserved phenylalanine or tryptophan, likely indicating a read error. The chain has TRBV6-5 and TRBJ2-3; D possibly corresponds to TRBD1 (6 bases). Germline V gene lookup returns CDR1 MNHEY and CDR2 SVGAGI. Deletions cut 6 bases from V and 3 bases from J, with 16 bases between. The CDR3 totals 15 residues. CDR3 sequence (DNA): TGTGCCAGCAGGGATACAGGGAACCCAACAGATACGCAGTATGTT. It translates to CASRDTGNPTDTQYV.

The V call is TRBV13, the J call TRBJ1-2, with 8 bases lining up with TRBD1. This CDR3 is built from 14 residues. Germline CDR1 PRHDT, CDR2 FYEKMQ (reference sequence). The J segment lost 3 bases and the V segment lost 4 bases, leaving 4 bases of the junction unmatched. CDR3 region: CASSSQGAHYGYTF. The DNA of the CDR3 is TGTGCCAGCAGCTCCCAGGGGGCTCACTATGGCTACACCTTC.

The CDR3 here is CADSSRIVTSGELREQFF. CDR3 nucleotides: TGTGCCGACAGCTCGCGCATCGTAACTAGCGGGGAACTAAGGGAGCAGTTCTTC. This chain uses TRBV11-2 with TRBJ2-1, with 10 bases lining up with TRBD2. CDR1 is SGHAT, CDR2 FQNNGV, per germline. The V segment lost 11 bases and the J segment 10 bases; nucleotides outside the gene matches: 26. The CDR3 length is 18 residues.

The chain couples TRBV6-6 to TRBJ2-5, with 8 nucleotides matching TRBD1. CDR3 length equals 19 residues. V shed 2 bases and J 2 bases; nucleotides not matched to a gene: 16. Germline V lookup: CDR1 MNHNY, CDR2 SVGAGI (reference sequence). CDR3 in amino acids: CASSYIFGSDWDRQETQYF. The CDR3 DNA is TGTGCCAGCAGTTACATCTTCGGGTCTGATTGGGACAGGCAAGAGACCCAGTACTTC.

The chain has TRBV11-2 and TRBJ2-5, with D maybe TRBD2 (5 bases). Trimming removed 11 bases from V and 2 bases from J, with 21 bases in between. This CDR3 contains 15 residues. Looked up from germline, CDR1 is SGHAT and CDR2 is FQNNGV. CDR3 in DNA: TGTGCCTGCAACTTATTCGCCGGGATGCAAGAGACCCAGTACTTC. The encoded protein is CACNLFAGMQETQYF.

This clonotype was seen a few times. This chain uses TRBV5-5 with TRBJ2-7; D could derive from TRBD1 or TRBD2 (5 bases each). Trimming left V 6 bases short and J 1 base short, with 14 bases between. The CDR3 contains 14 residues. Germline V gives CDR1 SGHKS, CDR2 YYEKEE (reference sequence). This CDR3 reads CASKPGANSYEQYF. The DNA for the CDR3 is TGTGCCAGCAAGCCCGGGGCAAATTCCTACGAGCAGTACTTC. Based on the CDR3 plus reference TRBV5-5 and TRBJ2-7, the full variable domain is DAGVTQSPTHLIKTRGQQVTLRCSPISGHKSVSWYQQVLGQGPQFIFQYYEKEERGRGNFPDRFSARQFPNYSSELNVNALLLGDSALYLCASKPGANSYEQYFGPGTRLTVT.